These T cell receptor beta chains were read from a single sample in a study of blood T cell repertoires in COVID-19. Data came from immunoSEQ multiplex PCR; TCRdb stores just in-frame clones and leaves some out. The sample has 250,000 to 350,000 clones; roughly 80% are singletons. The specimen was peripheral blood. The receptors were gathered from a human donor with COVID-19, enrolled during active disease. The donor label of this sample is uncertain. CDR3s include the opening cysteine and the closing phenylalanine or tryptophan. A D gene is named only where the DNA matches it firmly. Size values are once, few and many counts, or a class for expanded clones, and some rows have none.

-,TRBJ1-5,-,TRBV6-4,TGTGCCAGCAGTGACCAGGGGTCGGCGACTGGGCCCCAGCATTTT,CASSDQGSATGPQHF
-,TRBJ2-1,TRBD2,TRBV11-3,TGTGCCAGCAGCTCCGGACTAGCGGTCCCGAACAATGAGCAGTTCTTC,CASSSGLAVPNNEQFF
-,TRBJ1-5,-,TRBV7-8,TGTGCCAGCAGTCTCGACAGGAATAATCAGCCCCAGCATTTT,CASSLDRNNQPQHF
-,TRBJ2-3,-,TRBV28,TGTGCCAGCAGTTTATGGGGGCATACGCAGTATTTT,CASSLWGHTQYF
many,TRBJ1-6,-,TRBV11-3,TGTGCCAGCAGCTTCGTCAGTAATTCACCCCTCCACTTT,CASSFVSNSPLHF
-,TRBJ2-1,-,TRBV18,TGTGCCAGCTCACCACGACAGAGCTCCTACAATGAGCAGTTCTTC,CASSPRQSSYNEQFF
few,TRBJ1-1,-,TRBV6-5,TGTGCCAGCAGTTCCCACCTCCTCGGGGGCACTGAAGCTTTCTTT,CASSSHLLGGTEAFF
-,TRBJ1-3,-,TRBV7-2,TGTGCCAGCAGCTCCTCGTTAGTCGGGAGCTCTGGAAACACCATATATTTT,CASSSSLVGSSGNTIYF
-,TRBJ2-1,TRBD1,TRBV11-2,TGTGCCAGCAGGCAACTACAGGGGGCCGGTGAGCAGTTCTTC,CASRQLQGAGEQFF
-,TRBJ2-7,TRBD2,TRBV5-1,TGCGCCAGCAGCTTTCTAGCGGGAGTTCCCTACGAGCAGTACTTC,CASSFLAGVPYEQYF
many,TRBJ1-5,-,TRBV2,TGTGCCAGCAAACTTCGGACAGCCAATCAGCCCCAGCATTTT,CASKLRTANQPQHF
-,TRBJ2-7,-,TRBV9,TGTGCCAGCAGCCCCCAACAGGGCCCCTACGAGCAGTACTTC,CASSPQQGPYEQYF
few,TRBJ1-6,-,TRBV9,TGTGCCAGCAGCGGGACAGCGGCGGCTAATTCACCCCTCCACTTT,CASSGTAAANSPLHF
-,TRBJ2-1,TRBD1,TRBV2,TGTGCCAGCAGTCGGACAGGGGGCCCCTACAATGAGCAGTTCTTC,CASSRTGGPYNEQFF
once,TRBJ1-1,-,TRBV7-9,TGTGCCAGCAGCTCTGCCCAGGGTATGAACACTGAAGCTTTCTTT,CASSSAQGMNTEAFF
-,TRBJ1-5,-,TRBV6-5,TGTGCCAGCAGTCCAGGGGACAATCAGCCCCAGCATTTT,CASSPGDNQPQHF
-,TRBJ2-1,TRBD2,TRBV10-2,TGCGCCAGCAGTGCTCAGGCTAGCGGGGCCTACAATGAGCAGTTCTTC,CASSAQASGAYNEQFF
-,TRBJ1-1,-,TRBV20-1,TGCAGTGCAGCGGGGAACACTGAAGCTTTCTTT,CSAAGNTEAFF
-,TRBJ2-1,TRBD2,TRBV7-8,TGTGCCAGCAGTCCCCGGACTAGCGGGAGTGGGGGTGAGCAGTTCTTC,CASSPRTSGSGGEQFF
-,TRBJ2-2,TRBD1,TRBV6-5,TGTGCCAGCAGCCGAACAGGGGCTGCCACCGGGGAGCTGTTTTTT,CASSRTGAATGELFF
-,TRBJ1-1,-,TRBV18,TGTGCCAGCTCACGAGGACAGCAACAAAACGAAGCTTTCTTT,CASSRGQQQNEAFF
-,TRBJ2-1,-,TRBV20-1,TGCAGTGCTAGTCTGGACTCACCGTACAATGAGCAGTTCTTC,CSASLDSPYNEQFF
-,TRBJ2-7,-,TRBV12-5,TGTGCTAGTGGTTTGGAAGCCTCCCGCGAGCAGTACTTC,CASGLEASREQYF
once,TRBJ1-3,TRBD1,TRBV15,TGTGCCACCAGCAGACCCCACGGGACAGGGGCCACCATATATTTT,CATSRPHGTGATIYF
-,TRBJ2-5,TRBD2,TRBV6-5,TGTGCCAGCAGTTATGTAGCGGGAGTTGAGACCCAGTACTTC,CASSYVAGVETQYF
-,TRBJ1-6,-,TRBV5-1,TGCGCCAGCAGCTTGGATTTTCCCGGGGATAATTCACCCCTCCACTTT,CASSLDFPGDNSPLHF
-,TRBJ2-3,TRBD2,TRBV7-9,TGTGCCAGCAGCGACTCGACTAGCGGGCCCACAGATACGCAGTATTTT,CASSDSTSGPTDTQYF
-,TRBJ2-7,TRBD2,TRBV27,TGTGCCAGCAGGCAGACTAGCGGGTGGGCCCTCTCCTACGAGCAGTACTTC,CASRQTSGWALSYEQYF
-,TRBJ2-1,TRBD2,TRBV7-3,TGTGCCAGCACCCTGGGACTAGCGGAATCTCCTGGGGAGCAGTTCTTC,CASTLGLAESPGEQFF
-,TRBJ2-7,-,TRBV27,TGTGCCACCCAACGAGCCGGGAACAACGAGCAGTACTTC,CATQRAGNNEQYF
-,TRBJ2-7,TRBD2,TRBV20-1,TGCAGTGCTAGTGGGGTGACTAGCGGAGTACCCTACGAGCAGTACTTC,CSASGVTSGVPYEQYF
-,TRBJ1-1,-,TRBV5-1,TGCGCCAGCAGCTTGGGCGGCGACTTGGCTGAAGCTTTCTTT,CASSLGGDLAEAFF
-,TRBJ2-1,-,TRBV19,TGTGCCAGTAGTGTACAGGGTACGTTCGAGCAGTTCTTC,CASSVQGTFEQFF
-,TRBJ1-5,-,TRBV5-4,TGTGCCAGCAGCTTGGACGGGTCGCGGCAGCCCCAGCATTTT,CASSLDGSRQPQHF
once,TRBJ2-7,-,TRBV5-1,TGCGCCAGCAGCCCGCGTGCGGGGACCTACGAGCAGTACTTC,CASSPRAGTYEQYF
-,TRBJ2-5,TRBD2,TRBV3-1/TRBV3-2,TGTGCCAGCAGCCCCGCTAGCGGGAGTAGGGAGACCCAGTACTTC,CASSPASGSRETQYF
once,TRBJ2-3,TRBD2,TRBV4-1,TGCGCCAGCAGCTCAGCACCGGGACTAGCGGGAGTCGGGTGGGCGTATTTT,CASSSAPGLAGVGWAYF
-,TRBJ2-3,-,TRBV9,TGTGCCAGCAGCGTAGGAGCGGACGGTACGCAGTATTTT,CASSVGADGTQYF
-,TRBJ2-7,TRBD2,TRBV28,TGTGCCAGCAGTTTATCCACTGGCGTGGGGGGGGTGGCCTACGAGCAGTACTTC,CASSLSTGVGGVAYEQYF
-,TRBJ2-7,TRBD2,TRBV5-4,TGTGCCAGCAGCTTGGATATAGCGGGGCCCTACGAGCAGTACTTC,CASSLDIAGPYEQYF
-,TRBJ1-1,-,TRBV11-2,TGTGCCAGCAGCTTAGATATCAACACTGAAGCTTTCTTT,CASSLDINTEAFF
-,TRBJ1-3,-,TRBV7-9,TGTGCCAGCAGCCGTACTCCAGCGTTCGGAAACACCATATATTTT,CASSRTPAFGNTIYF
-,TRBJ2-2,-,TRBV18,TGTGCCAGCTCACCATCTATGGGGCAAGGGGAGCTGTTTTTT,CASSPSMGQGELFF
once,TRBJ1-2,-,TRBV12-5,TGTGCTAGTTACCCCTCGGGTGGGGCATATGGCTACACCTTC,CASYPSGGAYGYTF
-,TRBJ2-5,-,TRBV18,TGTGCCAGCTCACCCCTCCAAGAGACCCAGTACTTC,CASSPLQETQYF
-,TRBJ2-7,TRBD2,TRBV11-2,TGTGCCAGCAGCTCACTAGCGGGTGGCTACGAGCAGTACTTC,CASSSLAGGYEQYF
-,TRBJ2-1,-,TRBV7-9,TGTGCCAGCAGCACCGCGGGGCCGGTCTACAATGAGCAGTTCTTC,CASSTAGPVYNEQFF
-,TRBJ2-5,TRBD1,TRBV7-2,TGTGCCAGCAGCCCCGACAGGGGTTGGGAGACCCAGTACTTC,CASSPDRGWETQYF
once,TRBJ2-7,-,TRBV12-2,TGTGCAAGTCGCGCGGGAGTCGGGCTTGTTAACAACGAGCAGTACTTC,CASRAGVGLVNNEQYF
-,TRBJ1-5,TRBD1,TRBV28,TGTGCCAGCAGTCCAACGACAGGGGGTCGGAGCAATCAGCCCCAGCATTTT,CASSPTTGGRSNQPQHF
once,TRBJ1-5,TRBD1,TRBV10-3,TGTGCCATCGGATTCAGCCAGGGGGCACAGCCCCAGCATTTT,CAIGFSQGAQPQHF
-,TRBJ1-2,TRBD1,TRBV18,TGTGCCAGCTCACCAAACCCGTTAGCAGGGACAGGGGAATTATATGGCTACACCTTC,CASSPNPLAGTGELYGYTF
-,TRBJ1-1,-,TRBV30,TGTGCCTGGAGTGGAGGAGTGAACACTGAAGCTTTCTTT,CAWSGGVNTEAFF
-,TRBJ2-2,TRBD1,TRBV6-5,TGTGCCAGCAGTTTCAACAGGGGCACCGGGGAGCTGTTTTTT,CASSFNRGTGELFF
-,TRBJ1-5,TRBD1,TRBV19,TGTGCCAGTAGTCCCTGGGGGACAGGGGGCGGTAATCAGCCCCAGCATTTT,CASSPWGTGGGNQPQHF
-,TRBJ1-2,-,TRBV5-1,TGCGCCAGCAGCTTGGACCCTTGGGGGGGTTGGTATGGCTACACCTTC,CASSLDPWGGWYGYTF
-,TRBJ2-5,-,TRBV21-1,TGTGCCAGCACCTCTGCGACTAGCCAGTACTTC,CASTSATSQYF